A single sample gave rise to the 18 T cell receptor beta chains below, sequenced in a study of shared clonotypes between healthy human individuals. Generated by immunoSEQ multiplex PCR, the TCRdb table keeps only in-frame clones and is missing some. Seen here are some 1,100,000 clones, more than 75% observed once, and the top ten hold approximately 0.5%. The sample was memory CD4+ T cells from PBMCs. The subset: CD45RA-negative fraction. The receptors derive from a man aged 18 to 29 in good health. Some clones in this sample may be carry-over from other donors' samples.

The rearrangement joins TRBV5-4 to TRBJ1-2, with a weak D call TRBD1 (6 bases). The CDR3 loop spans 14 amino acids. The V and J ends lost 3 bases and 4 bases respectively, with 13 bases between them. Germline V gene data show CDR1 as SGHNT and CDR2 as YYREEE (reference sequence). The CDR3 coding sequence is TGTGCCAGCAGCTCTCGACAGGCCCGCTATGGCTACACCTTC. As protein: CASSSRQARYGYTF.

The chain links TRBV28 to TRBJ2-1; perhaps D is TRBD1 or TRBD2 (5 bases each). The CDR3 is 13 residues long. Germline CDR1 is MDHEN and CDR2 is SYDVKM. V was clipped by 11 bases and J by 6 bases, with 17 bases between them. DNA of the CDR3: TGTGCCGGAAGGACAACACGGGGCAATGAGCAGTTCTTC. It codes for CAGRTTRGNEQFF.

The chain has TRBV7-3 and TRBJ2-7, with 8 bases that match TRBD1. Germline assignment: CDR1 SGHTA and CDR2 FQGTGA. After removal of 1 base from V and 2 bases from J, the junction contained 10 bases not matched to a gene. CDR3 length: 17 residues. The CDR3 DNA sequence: TGTGCCAGCAGCTTAATGGGTAGCGGACAGGGCCCCTACGAGCAGTACTTC. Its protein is CASSLMGSGQGPYEQYF.

CDR3 DNA sequence: TGTGCCAGCCGGGGATTAGGAGAGACCCAGTACTTC. It specifies CASRGLGETQYF. This rearrangement joins TRBV7-2 to TRBJ2-5; perhaps TRBD2 as D (5 bases). Trimming left V 8 bases short and J 4 bases short, with 11 bases between. CDR1 is SGHTA, CDR2 FQGNSA, per germline. The CDR3 sequence is 12 residues long.

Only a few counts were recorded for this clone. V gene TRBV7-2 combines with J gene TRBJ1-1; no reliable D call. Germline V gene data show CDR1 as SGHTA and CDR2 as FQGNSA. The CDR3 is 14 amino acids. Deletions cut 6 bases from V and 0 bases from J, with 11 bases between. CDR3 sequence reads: CASRPVGMNTEAFF. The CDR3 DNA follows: TGTGCCAGCAGGCCAGTGGGGATGAACACTGAAGCTTTCTTT.

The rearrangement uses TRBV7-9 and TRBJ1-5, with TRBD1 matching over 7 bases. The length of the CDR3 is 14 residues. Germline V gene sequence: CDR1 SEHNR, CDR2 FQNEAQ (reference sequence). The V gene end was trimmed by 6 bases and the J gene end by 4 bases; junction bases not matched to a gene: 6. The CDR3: CASSYQGGNQPQHF. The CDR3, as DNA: TGTGCCAGCAGTTATCAGGGGGGTAATCAGCCCCAGCATTTT.

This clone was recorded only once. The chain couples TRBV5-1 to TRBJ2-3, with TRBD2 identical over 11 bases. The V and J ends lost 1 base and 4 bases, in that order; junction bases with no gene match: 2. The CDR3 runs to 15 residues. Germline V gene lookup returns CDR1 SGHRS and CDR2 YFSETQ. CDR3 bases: TGCGCCAGCAGCTTGAAACTAGCGGGAGCAGATACGCAGTATTTT. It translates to CASSLKLAGADTQYF. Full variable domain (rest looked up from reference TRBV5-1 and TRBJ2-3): KAGVTQTPRYLIKTRGQQVTLSCSPISGHRSVSWYQQTPGQGLQFLFEYFSETQRNKGNFPGRFSGRQFSNSRSEMNVSTLELGDSALYLCASSLKLAGADTQYFGPGTRLTVL.

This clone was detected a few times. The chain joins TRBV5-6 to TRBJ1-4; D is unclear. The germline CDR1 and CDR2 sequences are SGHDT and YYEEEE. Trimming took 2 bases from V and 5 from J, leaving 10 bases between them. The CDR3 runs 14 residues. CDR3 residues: CASSFRPGNEKLFF. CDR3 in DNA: TGTGCCAGCAGCTTTCGGCCGGGCAATGAAAAACTGTTTTTT.

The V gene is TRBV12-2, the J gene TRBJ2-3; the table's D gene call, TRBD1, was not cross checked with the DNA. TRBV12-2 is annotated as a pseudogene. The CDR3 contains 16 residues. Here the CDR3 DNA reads TGTGCAAGTCGCCCGAGGACACTACCTAGCACAGATACGCAGTATTTT. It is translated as CASRPRTLPSTDTQYF.

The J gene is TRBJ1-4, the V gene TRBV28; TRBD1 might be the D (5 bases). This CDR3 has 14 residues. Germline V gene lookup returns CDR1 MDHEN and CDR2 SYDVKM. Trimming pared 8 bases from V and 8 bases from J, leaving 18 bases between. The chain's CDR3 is CASSSRDWEEKLFF. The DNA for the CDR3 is TGTGCCAGCTCCTCACGGGACTGGGAGGAAAAACTGTTTTTT.

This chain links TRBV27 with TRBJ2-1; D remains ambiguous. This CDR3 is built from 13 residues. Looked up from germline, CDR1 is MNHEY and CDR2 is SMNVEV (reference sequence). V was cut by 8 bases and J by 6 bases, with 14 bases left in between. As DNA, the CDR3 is TGTGCCAGCCATCAGCTCGCCTCCAATGAGCAGTTCTTC. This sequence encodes CASHQLASNEQFF.

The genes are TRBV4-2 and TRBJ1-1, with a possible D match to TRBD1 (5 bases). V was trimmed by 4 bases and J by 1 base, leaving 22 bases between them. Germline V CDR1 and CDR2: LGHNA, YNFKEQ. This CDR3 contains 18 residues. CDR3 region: CASSLNGMSGITNTEAFF. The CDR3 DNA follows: TGTGCCAGCAGCCTGAATGGGATGTCAGGGATTACGAACACTGAAGCTTTCTTT.

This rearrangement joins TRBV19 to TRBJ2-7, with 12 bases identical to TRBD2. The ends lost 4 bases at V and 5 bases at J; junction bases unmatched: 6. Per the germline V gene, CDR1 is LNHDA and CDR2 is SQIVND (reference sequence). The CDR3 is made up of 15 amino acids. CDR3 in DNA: TGTGCCAGTAGTAACCAGACTAGCGGGAGTAACGAGCAGTACTTC. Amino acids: CASSNQTSGSNEQYF.

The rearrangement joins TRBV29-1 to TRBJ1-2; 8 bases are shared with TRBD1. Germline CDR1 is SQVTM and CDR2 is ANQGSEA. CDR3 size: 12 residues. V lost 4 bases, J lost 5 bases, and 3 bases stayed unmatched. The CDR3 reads CSVGDRTYGYTF. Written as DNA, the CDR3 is TGCAGCGTTGGGGACAGGACTTATGGCTACACCTTC.

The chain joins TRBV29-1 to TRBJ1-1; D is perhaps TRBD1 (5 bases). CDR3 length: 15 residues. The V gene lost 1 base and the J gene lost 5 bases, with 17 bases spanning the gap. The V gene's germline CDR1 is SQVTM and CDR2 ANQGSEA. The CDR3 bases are TGCAGCGTTGAAGGGTCCGGGGCTTGGGAAACTGAAGCTTTCTTT. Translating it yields CSVEGSGAWETEAFF.

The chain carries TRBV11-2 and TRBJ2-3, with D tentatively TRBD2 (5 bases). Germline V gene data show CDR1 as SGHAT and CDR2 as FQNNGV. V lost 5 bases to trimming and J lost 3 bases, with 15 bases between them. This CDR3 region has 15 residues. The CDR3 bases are TGTGCCAGCAGCGATTGGGAGAGAAGAACAGATACGCAGTATTTT. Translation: CASSDWERRTDTQYF.

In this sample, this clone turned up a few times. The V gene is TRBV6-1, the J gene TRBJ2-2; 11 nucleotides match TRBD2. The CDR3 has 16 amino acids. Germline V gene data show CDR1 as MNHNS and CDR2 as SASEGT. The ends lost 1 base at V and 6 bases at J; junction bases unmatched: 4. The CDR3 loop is CASSEGTSGYPGELFF. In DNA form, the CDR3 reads TGTGCCAGCAGTGAAGGGACTAGCGGGTACCCCGGGGAGCTGTTTTTT.

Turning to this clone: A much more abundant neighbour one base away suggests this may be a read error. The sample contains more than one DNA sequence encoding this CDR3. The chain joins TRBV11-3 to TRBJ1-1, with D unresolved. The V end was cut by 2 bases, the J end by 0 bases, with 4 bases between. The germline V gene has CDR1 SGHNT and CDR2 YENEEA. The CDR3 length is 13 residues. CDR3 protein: CASSLYMNTEAFF. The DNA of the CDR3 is TGTGCCAGCAGCTTATACATGAACACTGAAGCTTTCTTT.